These T cell receptor beta chains were read from a single sample in a study of OX40 agonist ivuxolimab in advanced cancers. Only in-frame clones appear in the TCRdb table, and some are missing; sequencing was by immunoSEQ multiplex PCR. The sample has over 30,000 clones, approximately 80% seen once. The specimen comprised CD4+ or CD8+ T cells sorted from blood, sampled in a trial of the OX40 agonist ivuxolimab. The receptors come from an adult with an advanced solid tumor such as melanoma, head and neck, liver or kidney cancer. The CDR3 runs from the conserved cysteine through the conserved F or W. A D gene is named only where the DNA matches it firmly. Expanded clones are given a class, and other clones once, few, many or no size at all.

J,V,D,size,DNA,CDR3
TRBJ2-1,TRBV19,.,.,TGTGCCAGTAGTATTCGTCCAGGGACGACCGATGAGCAGTTCTTC,CASSIRPGTTDEQFF
TRBJ1-2,TRBV11-1,TRBD1,.,TGTGCCAGCAGCGAGGAGGGGGCGGACGGCTACACCTTC,CASSEEGADGYTF
TRBJ1-5,TRBV27,.,few,TGTGCCAGCAGTCTCACAGGACCGGCTAACAATCAGCCCCAGCATTTT,CASSLTGPANNQPQHF
TRBJ1-2,TRBV15,.,once,TGTGCCACCAGCAGGCCCGGGCCTGGCTACACCTTC,CATSRPGPGYTF
TRBJ2-1,TRBV14,.,once,TGTGCCAGCAGCCAAGAAACCCTAGGGTCCTACAATGAGCAGTTCTTC,CASSQETLGSYNEQFF
TRBJ2-7,TRBV9,TRBD1,.,TGTGCCAGCAGCGAGGGACAGGGGGTTTCCTACGAGCAGTACTTC,CASSEGQGVSYEQYF
TRBJ1-4,TRBV7-2,TRBD1,once,TGTGCCAGCAGCTCCGGGACAGGGGGCGTTGTCGGTGAAAAACTGTTTTTT,CASSSGTGGVVGEKLFF
TRBJ2-3,TRBV28,.,.,TGTGCCAGCAGTTTTGCGGATACGCAGTATTTT,CASSFADTQYF
TRBJ2-2,TRBV29-1,.,.,TGCAGCGTTGGAGGGGTCGGCGGGGAGCTGTTTTTT,CSVGGVGGELFF
TRBJ1-2,TRBV9,TRBD1,.,TGTGCCAGCAGCTCACCAAGGGACAGAACCTCTAACTATGGCTACACCTTC,CASSSPRDRTSNYGYTF
TRBJ2-1,TRBV27,.,.,TGTGCCAGCAGTTTGCAGGGAAACAATGAGCAGTTCTTC,CASSLQGNNEQFF
TRBJ1-1,TRBV6-6,.,.,TGTGCCAGCAACGACAGGCGGGGCTGGGGCACTGAAGCTTTCTTT,CASNDRRGWGTEAFF
TRBJ2-1,TRBV7-8,.,.,TGTGCCAGCAGCTTAGTCTCTAGCTTCTCCCCCAAAGGAAATGAGCAGTTCTTC,CASSLVSSFSPKGNEQFF
TRBJ2-7,TRBV4-3,.,.,TGCGCCAGCAGCCATGGGGAAACCTACGAGCAGTACTTC,CASSHGETYEQYF
TRBJ2-2,TRBV30,.,.,TGTGCCTACCCGGACACCGACGGGCCCGGGGAGCTGTTTTTT,CAYPDTDGPGELFF
TRBJ1-1,TRBV7-9,.,few,TGTGCCAGCAGCTCCTCAGTGAAGGCCACTGAAGCTTTCTTT,CASSSSVKATEAFF
TRBJ2-4,TRBV6-5,.,.,TGTGCCAGCAGTTACAACAGGAACATTCAGTACTTC,CASSYNRNIQYF
TRBJ1-2,TRBV7-9,.,.,TGTGCCAGCAGCTTAGAACAGGACTTC,CASSLEQDF